This TCR beta chain was observed in a study of T-cell memory formation after mild COVID-19. MiXCR was run by TCRdb on the 5' RACE reads, yielding one entry per CDR3 protein. The table records around 430,000 distinct CDR3 sequences, around a sixth of them present only once. CDR3 length: 15 amino acids. J gave up 2 bases and V 1 base, and 1 base lay outside the gene matches. Germline V gene lookup returns CDR1 MGHRA and CDR2 YSYEKL. Regarding the study as a whole: Shrinking CD4+ clones were chiefly CM and EM; CD8+ ones were chiefly EMRA.

This clonotype was seen a handful of times. Its antigen is as yet unknown. Material for sequencing was PBMCs or a T cell subset sorted from them (not recorded which). The TCR comes from a man in his late teens or twenties who had mild COVID-19 (a few samples of this study predate the infection). Cell type and time point are not known. V usage is TRBV4-1 and J usage is TRBJ2-1, with 8 bases fitting TRBD2. This CDR3 reads CASSQGGGPYNEQFF. The DNA of the CDR3 is TGCGCCAGCAGCCAAGGCGGGGGGCCCTACAATGAGCAGTTCTTC.